Following are 14 T cell receptor beta chains from one sample sequenced in a study of T cell responses to AZD1222 COVID-19 vaccine. Clones were read by immunoSEQ multiplex PCR, and TCRdb kept only the in-frame ones, dropping some. The table records over 150,000 clones, over 75% of them present only once. The source was peripheral blood, collected on day 0 of AZD1222 vaccination. All receptors come from an adult in good health.

This chain joins TRBV5-5 and TRBJ1-2; maybe TRBD1 (5 bases). The CDR3 extends over 13 amino acids. CDR1 SGHKS and CDR2 YYEKEE come from the germline V gene (reference sequence). V lost 4 bases and J lost 4, with 11 bases in between. The CDR3 region is CASSQLQAYGYTF. In DNA form, the CDR3 reads TGTGCCAGCAGCCAACTACAGGCCTATGGCTACACCTTC.

The gene calls are TRBV19 and TRBJ2-1; D call uncertain. Trimming cost V 4 bases and J 8 bases, with 6 bases left between them. Germline lookup yields CDR1 LNHDA and CDR2 SQIVND (reference sequence). This CDR3 is 11 amino acids long. This CDR3 is CASSTFYEQFF. The CDR3 coding sequence is TGTGCCAGTAGTACTTTCTATGAGCAGTTCTTC.

This rearrangement joins TRBV5-1 to TRBJ1-3; no reliable D call. This CDR3 has 17 amino acids. The V end was cut by 6 bases, the J end by 0 bases, with 19 bases between. CDR1 and CDR2 (germline): SGHRS, YFSETQ. The CDR3 coding sequence is TGCGCCAGCAACACTGAGCCCGGCGGTACCTCTGGAAACACCATATATTTT. It translates to CASNTEPGGTSGNTIYF.

V and J are TRBV14 and TRBJ1-2; no clear D. V was shortened by 1 base and J by 4 bases, with 7 bases between the two germline ends. Germline CDR1 is SGHDN and CDR2 is FVKESK. CDR3 length: 13 residues. CDR3 nucleotide sequence: TGTGCCAGCAGCCAAGCTGGCGTCTATGGCTACACCTTC. Translation: CASSQAGVYGYTF.

As for this clone: Other DNA sequences in this specimen translate into the identical CDR3. V and J are TRBV10-3 and TRBJ1-5, with D hard to call. CDR3 size: 14 residues. The germline CDR1 and CDR2 sequences are ENHRY and SYGVKD. The ends were cut back, 2 bases at V and 1 base at J, with 6 bases in the middle. The CDR3 DNA reads as TGTGCCATCAGTGAGAGAGGGAGCAATCAGCCCCAGCATTTT. Amino acids: CAISERGSNQPQHF.

The chain couples TRBV19 to TRBJ1-1; tentative D call: TRBD1 (5 bases). This CDR3 region has 14 residues. CDR1 and CDR2 from the germline V gene are LNHDA and SQIVND (reference sequence). Between the trimmed V and J ends, which lost 4 bases and 0 bases, there was a span of 9 bases. CDR3 nucleotide sequence: TGTGCCAGTAGTAGTGGGGCTCTGAACACTGAAGCTTTCTTT. The encoded protein is CASSSGALNTEAFF.

In DNA form, the CDR3 reads TGTGCCAGCAGCGCCCCGGGACAGGGAGGTAGGAATGAGCAGTTCTTC. Translation gives CASSAPGQGGRNEQFF. The chain carries TRBV9 and TRBJ2-1; 9 nucleotides line up with TRBD1. Germline-derived CDR1 and CDR2 are SGDLS and YYNGEE. The CDR3 loop spans 16 amino acids. With V trimmed by 3 bases and J by 7 bases, 11 bases remained unmatched.

The CDR3 DNA follows: TGTGCCAGCAGCTTACGGACAGGGGCGGAAAACACCATATATTTT. Protein sequence: CASSLRTGAENTIYF. The chain couples TRBV7-2 to TRBJ1-3; the match to TRBD1 covers 9 bases. The CDR3 is 15 amino acids. Germline CDR1 SGHTA, CDR2 FQGNSA. V lost 2 bases, J lost 6 bases, and 5 bases stayed unmatched. The variable domain in full, completed from reference TRBV7-2 and TRBJ1-3, reads GAGVSQSPSNKVTEKGKDVELRCDPISGHTALYWYRQSLGQGLEFLIYFQGNSAPDKSGLPSDRFSAERTGGSVSTLTIQRTQQEDSAVYLCASSLRTGAENTIYFGEGSWLTVV.

The chain recombines TRBV19 with TRBJ1-2; no clear D gene. The CDR3 loop spans 13 amino acids. Trimming pared 6 bases from V and 6 bases from J, leaving 14 bases between. Germline lookup yields CDR1 LNHDA and CDR2 SQIVND (reference sequence). DNA for the CDR3: TGTGCCAGTAGCCTCGATTGGGGTAATGGCTACACCTTC. It yields the protein CASSLDWGNGYTF.

The genes are TRBV11-2 and TRBJ2-1, with 13 bases fitting TRBD2. The CDR3 contains 16 residues. Germline V gene lookup returns CDR1 SGHAT and CDR2 FQNNGV. Trimming at V came to 4 bases and at J to 2 bases, leaving 2 bases not matched to a gene. The CDR3 region has the DNA TGTGCCAGCAGCTGGGGACTAGCGGGGCCCTACAATGAGCAGTTCTTC. As protein: CASSWGLAGPYNEQFF.

J is TRBJ2-7 and V is TRBV11-1, with D possibly matching TRBD1 (5 bases). The CDR3 has 14 residues. Trimming stripped 5 bases from V and 2 bases from J, with 13 bases between. Germline CDR1 is SGHAT and CDR2 is FQDESV (reference sequence). The CDR3 sequence is CASSQVRAPYEQYF. The CDR3 region has the DNA TGTGCCAGCAGCCAAGTCAGGGCCCCCTACGAGCAGTACTTC.

This chain joins TRBV3-1 (or the pseudogene TRBV3-2) and TRBJ1-5; D unresolved. Germline V gene data show CDR1 as LGHDT and CDR2 as YNNKEL (reference sequence). CDR3 length: 15 amino acids. The ends were cut back, 2 bases at V and 2 bases at J, with 10 bases in the middle. CDR3 amino acids: CASSQPTSGNQPQHF. As DNA, the CDR3 is TGTGCCAGCAGCCAACCCACCTCGGGCAATCAGCCCCAGCATTTT.

The count of this clone is one. This chain connects TRBV19 to TRBJ1-4, with 8 positions matching TRBD1. The CDR3 length is 14 residues. V lost 5 bases to trimming and J lost 8 bases; unmatched junction nucleotides: 7. The germline gives CDR1 LNHDA, CDR2 SQIVND (reference sequence). CDR3 DNA sequence: TGTGCCAGTAGTTCTCAGGGGGCGAGGGAAAAACTGTTTTTT. The encoded protein is CASSSQGAREKLFF.

The chain is built from TRBV5-1 and TRBJ2-1; TRBD2 might be the D (5 bases). The V end was cut by 3 bases, the J end by 8 bases, with 18 bases between. This CDR3 is built from 15 residues. CDR1 and CDR2 from the germline V gene are SGHRS and YFSETQ. DNA for the CDR3: TGCGCCAGCAGCTCGGGATCGCCCCCGTCGCATGAGCAGTTCTTC. Translated: CASSSGSPPSHEQFF. Combining the CDR3 with reference TRBV5-1 and TRBJ2-1 gives the whole variable domain KAGVTQTPRYLIKTRGQQVTLSCSPISGHRSVSWYQQTPGQGLQFLFEYFSETQRNKGNFPGRFSGRQFSNSRSEMNVSTLELGDSALYLCASSSGSPPSHEQFFGPGTRLTVL.